This T cell receptor (beta chain) stems from a study of T-cell reconstitution after alpha-beta-depleted transplantation in children. Study observations and caveats: Reportedly, only several hundred clones from non-depleted graft cells drove alpha-beta T-cell counts at about two months. At day 60, the high TCRbeta diversity found in some patients originated from recipient T cells and thymic progenitors that had survived.

Comment on this clonotype: The antigen is not known. Since a much larger clone is just one base distant, this may be a read error.

Construction of the TCRbeta library involved unique molecular identifiers. TCRdb used MiXCR to reprocess the PCR reads, holding one entry per CDR3 protein. This table has 100,000 to 120,000 distinct CDR3 sequences, roughly 6.1% appearing once. Trimming removed 0 bases from V and 0 bases from J, with 12 bases in between. Germline lookup yields CDR1 SNHLY and CDR2 FYNNEI. The CDR3 spans 18 residues. Material: PBMCs, mostly from graft donor cells, obtained 360 days after TCRalphabeta/CD19-depleted stem cell transplant. This clonotype originated in a male patient between 2 and 10 years old who had a stem cell transplant for acute lymphoblastic leukemia, so the T cells may come from the graft donor. The V and J genes are TRBV2 and TRBJ2-6; no clear D gene. CDR3 bases: TGTGCCAGCAGTGAAGCCCGGCTCTCGATCTCTGGGGCCAACGTCCTGACTTTC. Translating it yields CASSEARLSISGANVLTF.